These 9 T cell receptor beta chains were all obtained from the same sample, sequenced in a study of CD8 T cells in ankylosing spondylitis. Study-wide points: A motif in TCR beta, a set of eight or nine highly homologous variants, appeared characteristic of ankylosing spondylitis blood.

TCRdb used MiXCR to reprocess the 5' RACE reads, holding one entry per CDR3 protein. The table records around 890,000 distinct CDR3 sequences, about 10% of them present only once. These receptors' antigens are unknown. Sample: blood, either unsorted or a sorted T cell fraction (not recorded which). The receptors were gathered from a male donor with ankylosing spondylitis.

This clonotype has at least ten counts. The V and J genes are TRBV4-3 and TRBJ1-2; D is uncertain. CDR1 is LGHNA, CDR2 YSLEER, per germline. This CDR3 comprises 13 residues. The V end was cut by 1 base, the J end by 3 bases, with 6 bases between. The CDR3 loop reads CASSQGSYYGYTF. CDR3 nucleotide sequence: TGCGCCAGCAGCCAAGGGAGTTACTATGGCTACACCTTC.

This clonotype showed up just a few times. This sequence joins TRBV10-3 and TRBJ2-3; 12 bases are a match to TRBD2. The CDR3 sequence is 15 residues long. CDR1 ENHRY and CDR2 SYGVKD come from the germline V gene. The trim removed 6 bases at V and 4 bases at J, leaving 5 bases unmatched. The DNA of the CDR3 is TGTGCCATCAGCTCACTAGCGGGGGGTGCAGATACGCAGTATTTT. As protein: CAISSLAGGADTQYF.

This clonotype was observed a few times. The rearrangement joins TRBV20-1 to TRBJ1-5, with 8 bases fitting TRBD1. The CDR3 contains 16 residues. J was trimmed by 0 bases and V by 3 bases; bases with no gene match: 7. Germline V lookup: CDR1 DFQATT, CDR2 SNEGSKA (reference sequence). The CDR3: CSASGDRFYSNQPQHF. The CDR3 DNA reads TGCAGTGCTAGCGGGGACAGGTTCTATAGCAATCAGCCCCAGCATTTT.

This clonotype was detected ten times or more. CDR3 residues: CAISESAYGNTQYF. In DNA, the CDR3 is TGTGCCATCAGTGAGTCGGCGTACGGGAATACGCAGTATTTT. This chain uses TRBV10-3 with TRBJ2-3; tentatively, D is TRBD2 (5 bases). V was clipped by 0 bases and J by 7 bases, with 11 bases between them. This CDR3 is built from 14 residues. Germline loops: CDR1 ENHRY, CDR2 SYGVKD.

The rearrangement links TRBV6-2 or TRBV6-3 to TRBJ2-1; D not resolved. The V and J ends lost 6 bases and 3 bases respectively, with 9 bases between them. CDR3 length equals 13 residues. Germline V lookup: CDR1 MNHEY, CDR2 SVGEGT. The CDR3, as DNA: TGTGCCAGCAGAGGCTGGGGCTACAATGAGCAGTTCTTC. It specifies CASRGWGYNEQFF.

This clonotype was picked up a small number of times. The chain uses TRBV6-1 and TRBJ1-5, with D unclear. Trimming removed 0 bases at V and 4 bases at J, with 13 bases between. CDR1 MNHNS and CDR2 SASEGT come from the germline V gene. The CDR3 covers 16 residues. The CDR3 here is CASSEALSSRNQPQHF. For the CDR3, the DNA is TGTGCCAGCAGTGAAGCGCTCTCCTCCCGTAATCAGCCCCAGCATTTT.

The V and J genes are TRBV7-3 and TRBJ2-7; no reliable D call. The V gene lost 8 bases and the J gene lost 3 bases, with 14 bases spanning the gap. CDR3 length: 13 residues. CDR1 is SGHTA and CDR2 is FQGTGA in the germline V gene. The CDR3 reads CASGAGPNYEQYF. Here the CDR3 DNA reads TGTGCCAGCGGAGCAGGTCCAAACTACGAGCAGTACTTC.

This clonotype appeared a few times. The rearrangement uses TRBV5-1 and TRBJ2-1; 10 bases are shared with TRBD2. Germline CDR1 and CDR2: SGHRS and YFSETQ. This CDR3 is built from 16 residues. V trimming: 4 bases; J trimming: 8 bases; junction bases outside the gene matches: 12. The CDR3 sequence is CASSPASGGRFYEQFF. The CDR3 DNA reads as TGCGCCAGCAGCCCGGCTAGCGGGGGTCGGTTTTATGAGCAGTTCTTC. Together with reference TRBV5-1 and TRBJ2-1, the CDR3 gives the full variable domain: KAGVTQTPRYLIKTRGQQVTLSCSPISGHRSVSWYQQTPGQGLQFLFEYFSETQRNKGNFPGRFSGRQFSNSRSEMNVSTLELGDSALYLCASSPASGGRFYEQFFGPGTRLTVL.

The chain is built from TRBV11-1 and TRBJ2-2, with 9 bases aligning to TRBD2. The CDR3 covers 19 residues. Germline lookup yields CDR1 SGHAT and CDR2 FQDESV (reference sequence). Losses at the gene ends were 6 bases for V and 6 bases for J; bases not matched to a gene: 20. The CDR3, as DNA: TGTGCCAGCAGTCCTATCCCGAGCGGGAGGTTAGGGACACCCGGGGAGCTGTTTTTT. Translating gives CASSPIPSGRLGTPGELFF. The full variable domain, with the rest looked up from reference TRBV11-1 and TRBJ2-2, is EAEVAQSPRYKITEKSQAVAFWCDPISGHATLYWYRQILGQGPELLVQFQDESVVDDSQLPKDRFSAERLKGVDSTLKIQPAELGDSAMYLCASSPIPSGRLGTPGELFFGEGSRLTVL.